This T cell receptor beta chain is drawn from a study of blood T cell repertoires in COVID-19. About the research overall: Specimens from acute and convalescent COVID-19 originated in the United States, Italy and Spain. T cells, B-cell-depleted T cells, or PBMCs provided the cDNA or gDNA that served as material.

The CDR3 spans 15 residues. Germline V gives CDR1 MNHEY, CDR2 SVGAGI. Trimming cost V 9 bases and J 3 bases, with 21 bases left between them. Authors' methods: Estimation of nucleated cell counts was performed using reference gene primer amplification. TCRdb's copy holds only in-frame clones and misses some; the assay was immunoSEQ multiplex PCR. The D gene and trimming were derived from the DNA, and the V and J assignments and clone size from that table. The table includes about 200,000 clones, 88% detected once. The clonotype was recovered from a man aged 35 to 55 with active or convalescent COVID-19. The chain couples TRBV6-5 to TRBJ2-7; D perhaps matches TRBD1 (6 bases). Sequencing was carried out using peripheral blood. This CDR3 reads CASRPGHTPFYEQYF. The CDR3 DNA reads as TGTGCCAGTAGACCGGGACACACTCCATTCTACGAGCAGTACTTC.